A selection of T cell receptor beta chains follows, all from one sample in a study of Graves' ophthalmopathy and Graves' hyperthyroidism. One entry per CDR3 protein results from TCRdb running MiXCR on the multiplex PCR reads. The table has over a million distinct CDR3 sequences, roughly two fifths seen once. Sequencing used peripheral blood or thyroid tissue (not recorded which). These TCRs come from an adult man with Graves' hyperthyroidism. The CDR3 runs from the conserved cysteine through the conserved F or W. The D gene is left open where the match is weak. The size of a clone is reported for some rows only, either as once, few or many, or as a class for expanded clones.

>TRBD1|TRBJ1-2|TRBV29-1|.
CSVVGIQGAQGYTF
TGCAGCGTTGTGGGTATACAGGGGGCGCAGGGCTACACCTTC
>.|TRBJ2-2|TRBV19|few
CASSQGFSLTGELFF
TGTGCCAGTAGTCAGGGCTTCTCTCTCACCGGGGAGCTGTTTTTT
>.|TRBJ1-2|TRBV20-1|.
CSARQGPGYTF
TGCAGTGCCAGGCAGGGGCCGGGCTACACCTTC
>.|TRBJ1-1|TRBV5-1|.
CASSQQEYLPESFF
TGCGCCAGCAGCCAACAAGAATATCTCCCCGAATCTTTCTTT
>.|TRBJ1-1|TRBV20-1|.
CSGAGGSGQYTEAFF
TGCAGCGGAGCGGGGGGCTCTGGACAGTACACTGAAGCTTTCTTT
>TRBD1|TRBJ2-2|TRBV20-1|many
CSGRQGANTGELFF
TGCAGCGGCCGACAGGGAGCGAACACCGGGGAGCTGTTTTTT
>.|TRBJ2-7|TRBV20-1|once
CSGTADYEQYF
TGCAGTGGGACAGCGGACTACGAGCAGTACTTC
>TRBD2|TRBJ2-5|TRBV6-5|few
CASSYSGTSGRGEETQYF
TGTGCCAGCAGTTACTCGGGGACTAGCGGGAGGGGCGAAGAGACCCAGTACTTC
>.|TRBJ1-6|TRBV5-1|.
CASSLGNGNSPLHF
TGCGCCAGCAGCTTGGGGAATGGTAATTCACCCCTCCACTTT
>.|TRBJ2-1|TRBV25-1|many
CASSGGLDYNEQFF
TGTGCCAGCAGTGGAGGACTGGACTACAATGAGCAGTTCTTC
>.|TRBJ2-5|TRBV29-1|.
CSLAGRLQETQYF
TGCAGCTTAGCTGGGCGCCTCCAAGAGACCCAGTACTTC
>.|TRBJ2-5|TRBV24-1|many
CATSESFREDGQETQYF
TGTGCCACCAGTGAATCCTTCCGTGAGGACGGACAAGAGACCCAGTACTTC
>TRBD2|TRBJ2-7|TRBV2|many
CASGTSRYEQYF
TGTGCCTCTGGGACTAGCCGTTACGAGCAGTACTTC
>.|TRBJ1-2|TRBV7-8|many
CASSLGGVGGYTF
TGTGCCAGCAGCTTGGGGGGGGTTGGAGGCTACACCTTC
>.|TRBJ1-2|TRBV5-6|.
CASSPEVPGAYGYTF
TGTGCCAGCAGCCCGGAGGTCCCAGGGGCCTATGGCTACACCTTC
>.|TRBJ1-6|TRBV12-3/TRBV12-4|.
CASSLLGWNSPLHF
TGTGCCAGCAGTTTACTCGGGTGGAATTCACCCCTCCACTTT
>.|TRBJ1-3|TRBV2|many
CASKGRASGNTIYF
TGTGCCAGCAAGGGGAGGGCCTCTGGAAACACCATATATTTT
>TRBD1|TRBJ2-5|TRBV25-1|.
CASSVPRDREPGAQYF
TGTGCCAGCAGCGTTCCACGCGACAGGGAACCCGGGGCCCAGTACTTC
>.|TRBJ2-2|TRBV9|many
CASSVRAGELFF
TGTGCCAGCAGCGTCAGGGCCGGGGAGCTGTTTTTT
>.|TRBJ2-3|TRBV4-3|.
CASRPRRAGYADTQYF
TGCGCCAGCAGACCCCGGCGGGCAGGATATGCAGATACGCAGTATTTT
>TRBD1|TRBJ1-1|TRBV11-2|.
CASSPRQGNTEASF
TGTGCCAGCAGCCCGAGACAGGGGAACACTGAAGCTTCCTTT
>.|TRBJ2-5|TRBV6-5|few
CASSGGGHALSSETQYF
TGTGCCAGCAGTGGGGGGGGGCACGCGCTAAGCTCGGAGACCCAGTACTTC
>TRBD1|TRBJ1-6|TRBV9|few
CASSVGGQGDSPLHF
TGTGCCAGCAGCGTAGGGGGACAGGGGGATTCACCCCTCCACTTT
>TRBD1|TRBJ1-2|TRBV7-2|many
CASTSRGTGDYGYTF
TGTGCCAGCACCTCACGAGGGACAGGGGACTATGGCTACACCTTC
>.|TRBJ2-5|TRBV7-9|many
CASSSVRRRAGTQETQYF
TGTGCCAGCAGTTCCGTCCGTCGTCGGGCAGGGACTCAAGAGACCCAGTACTTC
>.|TRBJ2-5|TRBV19|.
CASIPGERETQYF
TGTGCCAGTATACCGGGGGAGAGGGAGACCCAGTACTTC
>.|TRBJ1-6|TRBV7-9|many
CASSAPGVHSPLHF
TGTGCCAGCAGCGCCCCGGGGGTTCATTCACCCCTCCACTTT
>TRBD1|TRBJ2-7|TRBV18|few
CASSPDRGVHEQYF
TGTGCCAGCTCACCAGACAGGGGAGTCCACGAGCAGTACTTC
>.|TRBJ1-4|TRBV12-3/TRBV12-4|many
CASRGGGNEKLFF
TGTGCCAGCAGAGGAGGGGGTAACGAAAAACTGTTTTTT
>.|TRBJ2-1|TRBV7-2|.
CASSFAYNEQFF
TGTGCCAGCAGCTTCGCATACAATGAGCAGTTCTTC
>TRBD1|TRBJ2-7|TRBV7-9|.
CASSLQGQGSQYF
TGTGCCAGCAGCTTACAAGGACAGGGGTCGCAGTACTTC
>TRBD2|TRBJ2-5|TRBV11-2|few
CASSLASGPLETQYF
TGTGCCAGCAGCTTAGCTAGCGGTCCTTTGGAGACCCAGTACTTC
>.|TRBJ2-2|TRBV19|few
CASSISQNTGELFF
TGTGCCAGTAGTATTAGCCAAAACACCGGGGAGCTGTTTTTT
>.|TRBJ1-2|TRBV6-6|many
CASSEQNNYGYTF
TGTGCCAGCAGCGAACAGAATAACTATGGCTACACCTTC
>.|TRBJ2-7|TRBV5-1|.
CASSLGLGQLSYEQYF
TGCGCCAGCAGCTTGGGCCTTGGACAACTCTCCTACGAGCAGTACTTC
>.|TRBJ2-7|TRBV29-1|few
CSVVFGAYEQYF
TGCAGCGTTGTGTTCGGAGCCTACGAGCAGTACTTC
>TRBD2|TRBJ2-6|TRBV7-8|.
CASRSGTSGFGSGANVLTF
TGTGCCAGCAGGTCTGGGACTAGCGGATTCGGCTCTGGGGCCAACGTCCTGACTTTC
>.|TRBJ1-1|TRBV7-9|many
CASSLGGGDLIWIF
TGTGCCAGCAGCCTGGGGGGGGGGGACTTGATATGGATCTTT
>.|TRBJ2-5|TRBV20-1|.
CSARQGSGGVEETQYF
TGCAGTGCTAGACAGGGATCGGGGGGCGTTGAGGAGACCCAGTACTTC
>.|TRBJ2-7|TRBV29-1|many
CSVVPRPSTYEQYF
TGCAGCGTTGTCCCACGACCGAGCACCTACGAGCAGTACTTC
>.|TRBJ2-7|TRBV25-1|.
CASSPIPRAYEQYF
TGTGCCAGCAGTCCAATCCCCCGGGCCTACGAGCAGTACTTC
>.|TRBJ2-7|TRBV6-5|.
CASRPDSSYEQYF
TGTGCCAGCCGACCGGACAGCTCCTACGAGCAGTACTTC
>TRBD2|TRBJ2-3|TRBV15|.
CATSRGGLADGGDTQYF
TGTGCCACCAGCAGAGGGGGACTAGCGGATGGCGGGGATACGCAGTATTTT
>TRBD2|TRBJ2-2|TRBV11-2|.
CASSLGGSGSLSGELFF
TGTGCCAGCAGCTTAGGGGGGAGCGGGAGCCTCTCGGGCGAGCTGTTTTTT
>TRBD1|TRBJ1-1|TRBV29-1|many
CSVLEGAVDTEAFF
TGCAGCGTATTAGAGGGGGCAGTGGACACTGAAGCTTTCTTT
>.|TRBJ1-6|TRBV7-8|few
CASSPTGQQNSPLHF
TGTGCCAGCAGCCCCACCGGACAGCAAAATTCACCCCTCCACTTT
>.|TRBJ1-2|TRBV6-1|.
CASGGDRNLYGYTF
TGTGCCAGCGGGGGTGACAGGAACCTCTATGGCTACACCTTC
>.|TRBJ2-5|TRBV25-1|.
CASSYSSAQETQYF
TGTGCCAGCAGTTACTCGTCGGCCCAAGAGACCCAGTACTTC
>TRBD2|TRBJ2-7|TRBV10-2|.
CASGTLAGGTDEQYF
TGTGCCAGCGGCACACTAGCGGGGGGGACTGACGAGCAGTACTTC
>TRBD1|TRBJ1-4|TRBV12-3/TRBV12-4|many
CASSGRAGGATNEKLFF
TGTGCCAGCAGCGGTAGGGCAGGGGGCGCAACTAATGAAAAACTGTTTTTT
>.|TRBJ1-4|TRBV15|many
CATSLVFRDGNEKLFF
TGTGCCACCAGCCTAGTTTTCCGGGACGGCAATGAAAAACTGTTTTTT
>.|TRBJ2-2|TRBV19|.
CASSNGVSGELFF
TGTGCCAGTAGTAACGGGGTTTCCGGGGAGCTGTTTTTT
>TRBD1|TRBJ2-7|TRBV10-3|.
CAISAGTGGRTYEQYF
TGTGCCATCAGTGCCGGGACAGGGGGGAGGACCTACGAGCAGTACTTC
>TRBD2|TRBJ2-7|TRBV20-1|many
CSATDSGSGTYEQYF
TGCAGTGCTACCGACAGCGGGAGTGGGACCTACGAGCAGTACTTC
>.|TRBJ1-1|TRBV29-1|many
CSVEDIQAFF
TGCAGCGTTGAGGACATCCAAGCTTTCTTT
>.|TRBJ2-5|TRBV7-2|.
CASRHRGLQETQYF
TGTGCCAGCAGGCATCGGGGGCTCCAAGAGACCCAGTACTTC
>.|TRBJ2-7|TRBV7-8|.
CASLPGSAYEQYF
TGTGCCAGCCTGCCAGGGAGCGCCTACGAGCAGTACTTC
>.|TRBJ1-1|TRBV10-3|.
CAISETGFEAEAFF
TGTGCCATCAGTGAGACAGGGTTTGAGGCTGAAGCTTTCTTT